This is a list of T cell receptor beta chains from one sample in a study of control samples from healthy donors and cancer patients. This table comes from immunoSEQ multiplex PCR, and its TCRdb copy is limited to in-frame clones, with some not included. The sample contains some 140,000 clones, roughly 89% of which appear only once. The specimen was blood. All receptors derive from a man in his thirties or forties in good health. Each CDR3 is given with its conserved first and last residue. The D gene is left open where the match is weak. The size entry is marked missing in some rows and otherwise reads once, few, many or a size class.

CASSWPRGFGDSPLHF,TGTGCCAGCAGTTGGCCCCGGGGGTTTGGAGATTCACCCCTCCACTTT,TRBV6-5,TRBJ1-6,NA,NA,16
CASSFHESRGYTF,TGTGCCAGCAGTTTCCACGAGTCTAGGGGCTACACCTTC,TRBV28,TRBJ1-2,NA,NA,13
CASETYTDTQYF,TGTGCCAGTGAGACATACACAGATACGCAGTATTTT,TRBV6-5,TRBJ2-3,NA,NA,12
CASSTPAPDRIRSGYTF,TGTGCCAGCAGTACACCCGCTCCGGACAGGATTAGAAGCGGCTACACCTTC,TRBV6-2/TRBV6-3,TRBJ1-2,TRBD1,NA,17
CASSSTRADQEQFF,TGTGCCAGCAGCTCCACTCGGGCGGACCAGGAGCAGTTCTTC,TRBV7-3,TRBJ2-1,NA,NA,14
CASSRPGIRSGGEQYF,TGTGCCAGCAGTCGACCGGGGATCCGTTCAGGAGGGGAGCAGTACTTC,TRBV6-6,TRBJ2-7,NA,NA,16
CASSYLSGSLAYEQYF,TGTGCCAGCAGCTACCTCAGCGGGAGTCTGGCCTACGAGCAGTACTTC,TRBV27,TRBJ2-7,TRBD2,once,16
CASSRNLLASKADTQYF,TGTGCCAGCAGCCGAAACCTTCTAGCGAGCAAAGCAGATACGCAGTATTTT,TRBV4-2,TRBJ2-3,NA,NA,17
CASSHTGVFIHEQYF,TGTGCCAGCAGTCATACTGGAGTATTCATCCACGAGCAGTACTTC,TRBV7-8,TRBJ2-7,NA,NA,15
CASSSEPEAYEQYF,TGCGCCAGCAGCTCAGAGCCAGAGGCCTACGAGCAGTACTTC,TRBV5-1,TRBJ2-7,NA,once,14
CASSLGLQQFF,TGTGCCAGCAGCTTAGGCCTCCAGCAGTTCTTC,TRBV11-3,TRBJ2-1,NA,NA,11
CASSQDYKGLNTEAFF,TGTGCCAGCAGCCAAGATTATAAGGGTTTGAACACTGAAGCTTTCTTT,TRBV4-2,TRBJ1-1,NA,NA,16
CATSVSGGTDTQYF,TGTGCCACCAGCGTAAGCGGGGGCACAGATACGCAGTATTTT,TRBV15,TRBJ2-3,TRBD2,NA,14
CASSLGIRKAFF,TGTGCCAGCAGCTTAGGAATAAGAAAAGCTTTCTTT,TRBV7-2,TRBJ1-1,NA,NA,12
CATSDPGGPNTEAFF,TGTGCCACCAGTGACCCAGGGGGGCCGAACACTGAAGCTTTCTTT,TRBV24-1,TRBJ1-1,TRBD1,NA,15
CASTTERGSSYEQYF,TGTGCCAGCACCACCGAGCGGGGAAGCTCCTACGAGCAGTACTTC,TRBV6-5,TRBJ2-7,TRBD2,NA,15
CAISAKAGTGPYNEQFF,TGTGCCATCAGTGCAAAAGCCGGGACAGGGCCCTACAATGAGCAGTTCTTC,TRBV10-3,TRBJ2-1,TRBD1,NA,17
CATEERTGGLAGANVLTF,TGTGCCACCGAGGAGAGGACAGGGGGATTAGCTGGGGCCAACGTCCTGACTTTC,TRBV19,TRBJ2-6,TRBD1,NA,18
CASSLERGQPQHF,TGTGCCAGCAGCTTGGAGAGGGGGCAGCCCCAGCATTTT,TRBV7-8,TRBJ1-5,NA,NA,13
CASLRIPDTQYF,TGTGCCAGCTTAAGAATCCCAGATACGCAGTATTTT,TRBV18,TRBJ2-3,NA,NA,12
CASSFLGRGSSGRDETQYF,TGTGCCAGCAGTTTTTTAGGTCGAGGGTCTAGCGGGAGGGACGAGACCCAGTACTTC,TRBV28,TRBJ2-5,TRBD2,NA,19
CASRRDRGQNEQFF,TGTGCCAGCCGCAGGGACAGGGGGCAGAATGAGCAGTTCTTC,TRBV7-3,TRBJ2-1,TRBD1,NA,14
CASSLAPSGELFF,TGTGCCAGCAGCTTGGCCCCCTCCGGGGAGCTGTTTTTT,TRBV5-6,TRBJ2-2,NA,NA,13
CAWSLPHPTGAGQPQHF,TGTGCCTGGAGTCTCCCACACCCTACAGGGGCGGGGCAGCCCCAGCATTTT,TRBV30,TRBJ1-5,TRBD1,NA,17
CASSQLGSSGDTQYF,TGTGCCAGCAGCCAATTGGGTAGTAGCGGAGATACGCAGTATTTT,TRBV3-1/TRBV3-2,TRBJ2-3,NA,NA,15
CAWSVADAYEQYF,TGTGCCTGGAGTGTGGCAGATGCCTACGAGCAGTACTTC,TRBV30,TRBJ2-7,NA,NA,13
CASRTQGGDTEAFF,TGTGCCAGTAGAACACAGGGGGGGGACACTGAAGCTTTCTTT,TRBV19,TRBJ1-1,TRBD1,NA,14
CASSSPAGSSYEQYF,TGTGCCAGCAGTTCCCCAGCGGGTAGCTCCTACGAGCAGTACTTC,TRBV27,TRBJ2-7,NA,NA,15
CASGAARDRVTYEQFF,TGTGCTAGTGGTGCCGCCCGGGACAGGGTAACTTATGAGCAGTTCTTC,TRBV12-5,TRBJ2-1,TRBD1,NA,16
CASSLAGYYGYTF,TGTGCCAGCAGCTTAGCTGGTTACTATGGCTACACCTTC,TRBV7-2,TRBJ1-2,NA,NA,13
CASSLVPGQGNYGYTF,TGCGCCAGCAGCTTGGTCCCGGGACAGGGGAACTATGGCTACACCTTC,TRBV5-1,TRBJ1-2,TRBD1,NA,16
CASSTKLPRRPDTQYF,TGTGCCAGCAGTACGAAACTACCCCGACGACCAGATACGCAGTATTTT,TRBV27,TRBJ2-3,NA,NA,16
CASSFLVRGYGYTF,TGTGCCAGCAGTTTTTTGGTGAGGGGCTATGGCTACACCTTC,TRBV28,TRBJ1-2,NA,NA,14
CASSIVGGPFSYEQYF,TGTGCCAGTAGTATAGTGGGGGGGCCCTTCTCCTACGAGCAGTACTTC,TRBV19,TRBJ2-7,NA,once,16
CAWIETHSYNEQFF,TGTGCCTGGATCGAAACCCATTCCTACAATGAGCAGTTCTTC,TRBV30,TRBJ2-1,NA,NA,14
CASSLQGGGSGGDTQYF,TGTGCCAGCAGCTTGCAGGGAGGGGGGAGCGGAGGGGATACGCAGTATTTT,TRBV7-2,TRBJ2-3,NA,NA,17
CAGSPGLARTEETQYF,TGTGCCGGCAGCCCGGGACTAGCGAGAACAGAAGAGACCCAGTACTTC,TRBV9,TRBJ2-5,TRBD2,NA,16
CASSWGGQPNTEAFF,TGTGCCAGCAGCTGGGGGGGACAACCGAACACTGAAGCTTTCTTT,TRBV7-3,TRBJ1-1,NA,NA,15
CASSKQGDYNEQFF,TGTGCCAGTAGTAAGCAGGGGGACTACAATGAGCAGTTCTTC,TRBV19,TRBJ2-1,TRBD1,NA,14
CASSHGTSGMARRTDTQYF,TGTGCCAGCAGTCACGGGACTAGCGGGATGGCACGTCGCACAGATACGCAGTATTTT,TRBV27,TRBJ2-3,TRBD2,once,19
CASSEAGDSPGEQFF,TGTGCCAGCAGTGAAGCGGGGGACTCCCCCGGTGAGCAGTTCTTC,TRBV6-1,TRBJ2-1,NA,NA,15
CASSIDHRNYGYTF,TGTGCCAGTAGTATAGATCACAGGAACTATGGCTACACCTTC,TRBV19,TRBJ1-2,NA,NA,14
CASSPRSGMKYEQYF,TGTGCCAGCAGCCCCAGAAGCGGGATGAAATACGAGCAGTACTTC,TRBV7-9,TRBJ2-7,TRBD2,NA,15
CASRPGQGRPGGNGELFF,TGTGCCAGCAGGCCGGGACAGGGACGGCCCGGCGGTAACGGGGAGCTGTTTTTT,TRBV2,TRBJ2-2,TRBD1,NA,18
CASRLTSGSFAGELFF,TGTGCCAGTAGGCTCACTAGCGGGAGTTTCGCCGGGGAGCTGTTTTTT,TRBV19,TRBJ2-2,TRBD2,NA,16
CASSVKGQGLGNTEAFF,TGTGCCAGCAGCGTCAAGGGACAGGGCCTGGGGAACACTGAAGCTTTCTTT,TRBV11-2,TRBJ1-1,TRBD1,once,17
CASSIDWGAYNEQFF,TGTGCCAGCAGCATTGACTGGGGCGCCTACAATGAGCAGTTCTTC,TRBV9,TRBJ2-1,NA,NA,15
CATSRDQYVAYEQYF,TGTGCCACCAGCAGAGATCAGTACGTCGCCTACGAGCAGTACTTC,TRBV15,TRBJ2-7,NA,once,15
CASSLTPGTRNYEQFF,TGTGCCAGCTCACTAACCCCCGGGACTAGGAACTATGAGCAGTTCTTC,TRBV18,TRBJ2-1,TRBD2,NA,16
CAARVFGANVLTF,TGCGCCGCCAGGGTATTCGGGGCCAACGTCCTGACTTTC,TRBV5-1,TRBJ2-6,NA,NA,13
CASSLLGGQSPLHF,TGTGCCAGCAGCTTATTGGGTGGGCAGTCACCCCTCCACTTT,TRBV7-3,TRBJ1-6,NA,NA,14
CASSLDVAYNEQFF,TGCGCCAGCAGCTTGGACGTGGCCTACAATGAGCAGTTCTTC,TRBV5-1,TRBJ2-1,NA,NA,14
CASSPLTGGRLDEQFF,TGTGCCAGCAGCCCACTGACTGGCGGGAGGTTGGATGAGCAGTTCTTC,TRBV11-1,TRBJ2-1,TRBD2,NA,16
CATSVAGANVLTF,TGTGCCACCAGTGTAGCTGGGGCCAACGTCCTGACTTTC,TRBV24-1,TRBJ2-6,NA,NA,13